The clone carrying this TCR beta chain was seen at least ten times. A read error may produce the germline difference seen at one junction end. The CDR3 length is 14 residues. CDR1 and CDR2 from the germline V gene are SGHRS and YFSETQ. Sample-barcoded 5' priming and a J-beta primer mix drove a second PCR of about 7 to 11 cycles. In TCRdb, the 5' RACE reads were re-called with MiXCR into one record per CDR3 protein. The sample yields some 1.5 million distinct CDR3 sequences, roughly two fifths seen once. This entry belongs to a study of blood T cells in healthy people across ages. This TCR came from a woman between 18 and 29 years old in good health. V is TRBV5-1 and J is TRBJ2-5, with 7 bases that match TRBD1. Sequencing was performed on blood. This CDR3 is CASSLNQGEETQYF. The CDR3, as DNA: TGTGCCAGCAGCTTAAACCAGGGGGAGGAGACCCAGTACTTC.